The rows below give T cell receptor beta chains drawn from one sample of a study of blood T cell repertoires in COVID-19. Produced via immunoSEQ multiplex PCR; TCRdb's table is partial and in-frame only. The data show approximately 250,000 clones, 83% seen once. The source material was peripheral blood. The receptors come from a human donor in a cohort sampled during active COVID-19. The conserved cysteine and the conserved F or W are not part of the CDR3 here. Each record gives: CDR3 protein, V gene, J gene.

CDR3: ASQHPDRVNQPQH
V: TRBV19
J: TRBJ1-5

CDR3: ASLSWGAYEQY
V: TRBV25-1
J: TRBJ2-7

CDR3: ASSRGQGAGEQF
V: TRBV19
J: TRBJ2-1

CDR3: ASSPFEEKGNTIY
V: TRBV18
J: TRBJ1-3

CDR3: ASSPPPPAGTKLF
V: TRBV27
J: TRBJ1-4

CDR3: ASSPAGDVADTQY
V: TRBV7-2
J: TRBJ2-3

CDR3: ASSPQGLTGMSKNIQY
V: TRBV5-4
J: TRBJ2-4

CDR3: AISEPIPGQRIISSGANVLT
V: TRBV10-3
J: TRBJ2-6

CDR3: ASSLGRAEETQY
V: TRBV5-4
J: TRBJ2-5

CDR3: ASSLAPGAFKNTEAF
V: TRBV7-2
J: TRBJ1-1